The clone carrying this T cell receptor beta chain showed up many times. Time point meaning: newly diagnosed GD, antithyroid drugs for less than 3 months. The TCR library used RNA extracted from PBMCs. The data were taken from a study of regulatory T cells in long-lasting Graves disease. TCR beta libraries were built with iRepertoire HTBI primers and Arm-PCR of CDR3 regions. TCRdb itself ran the multiplex PCR reads through MiXCR, one entry per CDR3 protein. The table includes hundreds of thousands of distinct CDR3 sequences, 15% detected once. The CDR3 length is 15 residues. V lost 2 bases and J lost 2; bases outside the gene matches: 3. In addition, the sample was reused for a study of T cells in Graves' hyperthyroidism and ophthalmopathy.

This specimen consisted of peripheral blood mononuclear cells (PBMCs), obtained at new diagnosis, from a patient treated with antithyroid drugs. This receptor was taken from a woman aged 40 to 50 with Graves disease. The chain recombines TRBV12-3 or TRBV12-4 with TRBJ2-1; the match to TRBD1 covers 7 bases. The CDR3 loop is CASSLFQGAYNEQFF. The CDR3 DNA reads TGTGCCAGCAGTTTATTTCAGGGGGCCTACAATGAGCAGTTCTTC.